This T cell receptor (beta chain) was identified during a study of blood T cell repertoires in COVID-19. This CDR3 has 12 residues. CDR1 KGHSH and CDR2 LQKENI come from the germline V gene. Between the trimmed V and J ends, which lost 6 bases and 8 bases, there was a span of 13 bases. Assay: immunoSEQ multiplex PCR; the TCRdb copy retains only in-frame clones and omits some. Here the sample spans about 240,000 clones, about 87% being singletons. Sequencing input: peripheral blood. The source of this sequence is a woman aged 70-85 years with active or convalescent COVID-19. This chain joins TRBV18 and TRBJ1-2; no clear D. CDR3 in DNA: TGTGCCAGCTCCCCCGAGCGTGGAGGCTACACCTTC. Protein sequence: CASSPERGGYTF.